What follows are 16 T cell receptor beta chains derived from one specimen sequenced in a study of blood T cell repertoires in COVID-19. Here immunoSEQ multiplex PCR was the method, and the copy in TCRdb shows in-frame clones only, minus some. The top ten hold about 9.8% of the sample, which has a few hundred thousand clones, roughly 86% seen once. Sample: PBMCs or T cells enriched from blood (not recorded which). These receptors originate from a woman under 30 who had recovered from COVID-19.

This chain links TRBV5-8 with TRBJ1-2; 8 bases match TRBD1. The CDR3 is made up of 17 amino acids. From germline, CDR1 is SGHTS and CDR2 YDEGEE. Unmatched junction bases numbered 15, after V lost 4 bases and J lost 4 bases. The CDR3 here is CASSPRGRQGIGYGYTF. The CDR3 bases are TGTGCCAGCAGCCCAAGGGGCCGACAGGGGATAGGCTATGGCTACACCTTC.

This sequence joins TRBV20-1 and TRBJ2-5; perhaps TRBD1 as D (6 bases). The CDR3 extends over 11 amino acids. V was pared by 7 bases and J by 2 bases, with 8 bases between. The germline CDR1 and CDR2 sequences are DFQATT and SNEGSKA (reference sequence). CDR3 coding DNA: TGCAGTGGTGGACAGCAAGAGACCCAGTACTTC. Its protein is CSGGQQETQYF.

This chain uses TRBV14 with TRBJ2-1; 14 positions match TRBD2. With 3 bases clipped from V and 9 bases from J, the junction kept 16 bases outside the gene matches. The CDR3 consists of 19 residues. Germline CDR1 reads SGHDN; CDR2 reads FVKESK. CDR3: CASSHLYNPGLAGDVEQFF. CDR3 sequence (DNA): TGTGCCAGCAGCCACTTATATAATCCGGGACTAGCGGGAGATGTTGAGCAGTTCTTC.

J is TRBJ2-2 and V is TRBV7-3, with 7 nucleotides matching TRBD1. The CDR3 runs 15 residues. Germline V gene data show CDR1 as SGHTA and CDR2 as FQGTGA. V lost 5 bases, J lost 4 bases, and 7 bases stayed unmatched. CDR3 residues: CASSISTGLTGELFF. CDR3 coding DNA: TGTGCCAGCAGCATCTCGACAGGGCTCACCGGGGAGCTGTTTTTT.

This chain joins TRBV20-1 and TRBJ2-5; D remains unclear. With 7 bases removed from V and 5 bases from J, the gap between germline ends came to 8 bases. CDR3 length equals 10 residues. CDR1 is DFQATT, CDR2 SNEGSKA, per germline (reference sequence). The CDR3 DNA is TGCAGTGTAATCAGTGAGACCCAGTACTTC. As protein: CSVISETQYF.

This chain links TRBV28 with TRBJ2-3; 10 bases align to TRBD2. The CDR3 extends over 17 amino acids. Germline lookup yields CDR1 MDHEN and CDR2 SYDVKM. The trim removed 10 bases at V and 0 bases at J, leaving 13 bases unmatched. The CDR3 bases are TGTGCCACCATAACGGGGGGACTAGCGCTTAGCACAGATACGCAGTATTTT. As protein: CATITGGLALSTDTQYF.

V gene TRBV2 combines with J gene TRBJ1-1, with 8 bases aligning to TRBD1. V trimming: 8 bases; J trimming: 5 bases; junction bases outside the gene matches: 4. Germline loops: CDR1 SNHLY, CDR2 FYNNEI. The CDR3 covers 12 residues. The CDR3 region is CASQGAWTEAFF. In nucleotides, the CDR3 is TGTGCCAGCCAGGGGGCTTGGACTGAAGCTTTCTTT.

This sequence joins TRBV5-1 and TRBJ1-6; possibly TRBD1 for D (6 bases). The CDR3 loop spans 16 amino acids. From germline, CDR1 is SGHRS and CDR2 YFSETQ. V was shortened by 1 base and J by 7 bases, with 15 bases between the two germline ends. The CDR3 nucleotides are TGCGCCAGCAGCTTGTACCAGGGGATTAGGAATTCACCCCTCCACTTT. This sequence encodes CASSLYQGIRNSPLHF. Full variable domain (rest looked up from reference TRBV5-1 and TRBJ1-6): KAGVTQTPRYLIKTRGQQVTLSCSPISGHRSVSWYQQTPGQGLQFLFEYFSETQRNKGNFPGRFSGRQFSNSRSEMNVSTLELGDSALYLCASSLYQGIRNSPLHFGNGTRLTVT.

The chain carries TRBV5-1 and TRBJ1-1, with TRBD1 as a possible D gene (6 bases). The CDR3 runs to 15 residues. Trimming took 2 bases from V and 4 from J, leaving 15 bases between them. CDR1 is SGHRS, CDR2 YFSETQ, per germline. The CDR3 sequence is CASSFGGVGGTEAFF. CDR3 nucleotides: TGCGCCAGCAGCTTTGGGGGCGTCGGAGGCACTGAAGCTTTCTTT.

This chain links TRBV15 with TRBJ2-7; 12 nucleotides align to TRBD1. CDR3 size: 16 residues. With V trimmed by 4 bases and J by 5 bases, 9 bases remained unmatched. Germline V gives CDR1 LNHNV, CDR2 YYDKDF (reference sequence). DNA of the CDR3: TGTGCCACCAGCAAGATTGGGACAGGGGGCGGCCACGAGCAGTACTTC. Protein sequence: CATSKIGTGGGHEQYF.

The V gene is TRBV7-2, the J gene TRBJ2-5; D uncertain. This CDR3 spans 14 amino acids. V lost 2 bases to trimming and J lost 4 bases, with 11 bases between them. Germline V gene lookup returns CDR1 SGHTA and CDR2 FQGNSA. The CDR3 DNA sequence: TGTGCCAGCAGCTTAAATCCGAGCCCAGAGACCCAGTACTTC. It codes for CASSLNPSPETQYF.

This chain uses TRBV10-3 with TRBJ1-1; the match to TRBD1 covers 7 bases. This CDR3 is 16 amino acids long. V lost 6 bases, J lost 0 bases, and 10 bases stayed unmatched. CDR1 and CDR2 from the germline V gene are ENHRY and SYGVKD. In DNA, the CDR3 is TGTGCCATCAGCAAAGGACAGGTCGGCATGAACACTGAAGCTTTCTTT. It yields the protein CAISKGQVGMNTEAFF.

The genes are TRBV28 and TRBJ2-5; TRBD2 agrees at 16 bases. Germline CDR1 and CDR2: MDHEN and SYDVKM. The CDR3 is 16 amino acids. The V and J ends lost 7 bases and 5 bases, in that order; junction bases with no gene match: 7. The CDR3 here is CASTPGLAGGGETQYF. As DNA, the CDR3 is TGTGCCAGCACCCCGGGACTAGCGGGAGGGGGCGAGACCCAGTACTTC.

This clone was seen just once. The chain is built from TRBV7-9 and TRBJ1-2; no clear D. Trimming pared 2 bases from V and 0 bases from J, leaving 4 bases between. The CDR3 has 13 amino acids. The germline V gene has CDR1 SEHNR and CDR2 FQNEAQ (reference sequence). The CDR3 here is CASSLNTNYGYTF. CDR3 DNA: TGTGCCAGCAGCTTAAACACTAACTATGGCTACACCTTC.

The V call is TRBV2, the J call TRBJ2-3; the D gene is possibly TRBD1 (5 bases). This CDR3 is 12 amino acids long. Trimming pared 6 bases from V and 6 bases from J, leaving 10 bases between. Germline CDR1 reads SNHLY; CDR2 reads FYNNEI. This CDR3 is CASRQDRDTQYF. As DNA, the CDR3 is TGTGCCAGCAGACAGGATAGGGATACGCAGTATTTT.

This clone was seen just once. The chain uses TRBV7-9 and TRBJ2-7; 9 bases are a match to TRBD1. CDR1 SEHNR and CDR2 FQNEAQ come from the germline V gene (reference sequence). The CDR3 is 15 residues long. V shed 5 bases, J shed 0 bases, and the junction held 5 bases outside the gene matches. CDR3: CASSALTGGSYEQYF. DNA for the CDR3: TGTGCCAGCAGCGCGCTGACAGGGGGCTCCTACGAGCAGTACTTC.